The rows below give T cell receptor beta chains drawn from one sample of a study of blood T cell dynamics during melanoma immunotherapy. Here immunoSEQ multiplex PCR was the method, and the copy in TCRdb shows in-frame clones only, minus some. The sample includes fewer than 30,000 clones, approximately 80% of them seen just once. The input for sequencing was blood, taken from a patient treated with checkpoint blockade. These TCRs come from a human donor with melanoma. The CDR3 runs from the conserved cysteine through the conserved F or W. A D gene is named only where the DNA matches it firmly. Clone size is shown for a subset of rows, as once, few, many or a class of expanded clone.

cdr3_aa: CASSPDYSGRAGGETQYF; cdr3_nt: TGTGCCAGCAGCCCCGACTATAGCGGGAGGGCCGGGGGGGAGACCCAGTACTTC; cdr3_length: 18; v_call: TRBV5-4; d_call: TRBD2; clone_size: once; j_call: TRBJ2-5
cdr3_aa: CASSGLTGNEDTF; cdr3_nt: TGTGCCAGCAGCGGCCTTACGGGGAACGAAGATACCTTC; cdr3_length: 13; v_call: TRBV28; d_call: .; clone_size: .; j_call: TRBJ1-2
cdr3_aa: CASSQDAAMGGGVRGYTF; cdr3_nt: TGTGCCAGCAGCCAAGACGCGGCCATGGGCGGCGGGGTGAGGGGCTACACCTTC; cdr3_length: 18; v_call: TRBV4-2; d_call: .; clone_size: once; j_call: TRBJ1-2
cdr3_aa: CASSPQTGANTEAFF; cdr3_nt: TGTGCCAGCAGCCCCCAGACAGGGGCGAACACTGAAGCTTTCTTT; cdr3_length: 15; v_call: TRBV7-9; d_call: TRBD1; clone_size: .; j_call: TRBJ1-1
cdr3_aa: CASSPSGARTDTQYF; cdr3_nt: TGTGCCAGCAGCCCGAGCGGGGCCCGCACAGATACGCAGTATTTT; cdr3_length: 15; v_call: TRBV7-2; d_call: TRBD2; clone_size: .; j_call: TRBJ2-3
cdr3_aa: CASSLTGGGHNEKLFF; cdr3_nt: TGCGCCAGCAGCTTGACAGGCGGGGGCCACAATGAAAAACTGTTTTTT; cdr3_length: 16; v_call: TRBV5-1; d_call: .; clone_size: .; j_call: TRBJ1-4
cdr3_aa: CASSEQGAERGYTF; cdr3_nt: TGTGCCAGCTCAGAACAGGGGGCAGAACGTGGCTACACCTTC; cdr3_length: 14; v_call: TRBV18; d_call: TRBD1; clone_size: few; j_call: TRBJ1-2
cdr3_aa: CASSLAGTLGTDTQYF; cdr3_nt: TGTGCCAGCAGCTTAGCCGGGACGTTGGGCACAGATACGCAGTATTTT; cdr3_length: 16; v_call: TRBV7-2; d_call: .; clone_size: .; j_call: TRBJ2-3
cdr3_aa: CASSIGQSYEQYF; cdr3_nt: TGTGCCAGCAGCATAGGACAGTCCTACGAGCAGTACTTC; cdr3_length: 13; v_call: TRBV11-2; d_call: .; clone_size: few; j_call: TRBJ2-7
cdr3_aa: CASSSDRAGANVLTF; cdr3_nt: TGTGCCAGCAGCTCAGACAGGGCTGGGGCCAACGTCCTGACTTTC; cdr3_length: 15; v_call: TRBV7-9; d_call: TRBD1; clone_size: .; j_call: TRBJ2-6
cdr3_aa: CASSVGVGLAGGTGELFF; cdr3_nt: TGTGCCAGCAGCGTAGGGGTAGGACTAGCGGGAGGAACCGGGGAGCTGTTTTTT; cdr3_length: 18; v_call: TRBV9; d_call: TRBD2; clone_size: .; j_call: TRBJ2-2
cdr3_aa: CASKASTVNTEAFF; cdr3_nt: TGTGCCAGCAAAGCCTCGACGGTGAACACTGAAGCTTTCTTT; cdr3_length: 14; v_call: TRBV5-5; d_call: .; clone_size: once; j_call: TRBJ1-1
cdr3_aa: CASSMEQGALARQPQHF; cdr3_nt: TGTGCCAGTAGTATGGAGCAGGGGGCCCTAGCGAGGCAGCCCCAGCATTTT; cdr3_length: 17; v_call: TRBV19; d_call: TRBD1; clone_size: .; j_call: TRBJ1-5
cdr3_aa: CASRSGGLAGGPYEQYF; cdr3_nt: TGTGCCAGCAGATCCGGGGGGCTAGCGGGAGGGCCGTACGAGCAGTACTTC; cdr3_length: 17; v_call: TRBV28; d_call: TRBD2; clone_size: .; j_call: TRBJ2-7
cdr3_aa: CAISESGRTETQYF; cdr3_nt: TGTGCCATCAGTGAATCTGGGCGGACGGAGACCCAGTACTTC; cdr3_length: 14; v_call: TRBV10-3; d_call: .; clone_size: .; j_call: TRBJ2-5